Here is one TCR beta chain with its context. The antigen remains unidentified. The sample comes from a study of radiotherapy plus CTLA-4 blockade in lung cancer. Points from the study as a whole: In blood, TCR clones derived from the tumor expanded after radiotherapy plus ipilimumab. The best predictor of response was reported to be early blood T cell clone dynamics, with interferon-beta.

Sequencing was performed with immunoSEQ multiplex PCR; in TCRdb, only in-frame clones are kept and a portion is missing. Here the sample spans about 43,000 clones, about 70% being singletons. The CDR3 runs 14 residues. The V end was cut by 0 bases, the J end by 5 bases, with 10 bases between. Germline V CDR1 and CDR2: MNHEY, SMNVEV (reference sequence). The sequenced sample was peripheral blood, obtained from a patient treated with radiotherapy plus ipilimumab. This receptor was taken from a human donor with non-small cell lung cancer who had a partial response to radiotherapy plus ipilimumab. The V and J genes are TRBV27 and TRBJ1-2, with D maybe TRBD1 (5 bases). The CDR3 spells CASSLSGQEYGYTF. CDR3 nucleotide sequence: TGTGCCAGCAGTTTATCGGGGCAGGAATATGGCTACACCTTC.